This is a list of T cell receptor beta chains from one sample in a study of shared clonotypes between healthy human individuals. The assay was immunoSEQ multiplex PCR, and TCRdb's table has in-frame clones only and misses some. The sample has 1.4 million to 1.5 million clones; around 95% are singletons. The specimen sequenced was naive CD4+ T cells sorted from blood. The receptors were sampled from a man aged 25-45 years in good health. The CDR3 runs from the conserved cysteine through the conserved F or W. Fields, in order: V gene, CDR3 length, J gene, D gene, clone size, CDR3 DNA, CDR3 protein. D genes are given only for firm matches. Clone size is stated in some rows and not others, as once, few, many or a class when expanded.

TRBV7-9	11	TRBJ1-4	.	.	TGTGCCAGCAGCCAGTATGAAAAACTGTTTTTT	CASSQYEKLFF
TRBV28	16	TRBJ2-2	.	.	TGTGCCAGCAGTTTTTCTTGGCGGGAAGACACCGGGGAGCTGTTTTTT	CASSFSWREDTGELFF
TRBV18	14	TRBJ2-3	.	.	TGTGCCAGCTCACCAAACAGCGCCACAGATACGCAGTATTTT	CASSPNSATDTQYF
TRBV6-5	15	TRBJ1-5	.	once	TGTGCCAGCAGTTACTCGGGGGACCTCAATCAGCCCCAGCATTTT	CASSYSGDLNQPQHF
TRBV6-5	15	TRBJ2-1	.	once	TGTGCCAGCAGTCCTAACGGACTGTCCTACAATGAGCAGTTCTTC	CASSPNGLSYNEQFF
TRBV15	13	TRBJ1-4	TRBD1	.	TGTGCCACCAGCCAGAGGGGGCGAGAAAAACTGTTTTTT	CATSQRGREKLFF
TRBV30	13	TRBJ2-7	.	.	TGTGCCTGGAGTGGCAGGGGAGTAGGGGAGCAGTACTTC	CAWSGRGVGEQYF
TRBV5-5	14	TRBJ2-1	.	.	TGTGCCAGCAGCTTGACGCTCACCTACAATGAGCAGTTCTTC	CASSLTLTYNEQFF
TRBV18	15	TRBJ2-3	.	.	TGTGCCAGCTCACCAAATCAGGGCCCCACAGATACGCAGTATTTT	CASSPNQGPTDTQYF
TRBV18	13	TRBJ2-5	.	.	TGTGCCAGCTCACCACCTTCGCAAGAGACCCAGTACTTC	CASSPPSQETQYF
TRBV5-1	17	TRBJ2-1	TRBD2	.	TGCGCCAGCAGCTTGACGCTAGCGGGAGCCCGCTACAATGAGCAGTTCTTC	CASSLTLAGARYNEQFF
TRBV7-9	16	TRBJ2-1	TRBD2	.	TGTGCCAGCAGCGAAGGACTAGCGGAGCTATACAATGAGCAGTTCTTC	CASSEGLAELYNEQFF
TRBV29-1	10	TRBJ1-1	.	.	TGCAGCGTAGGGAACACTGAAGCTTTCTTT	CSVGNTEAFF
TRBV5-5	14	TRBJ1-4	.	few	TGTGCCAGCAAACCTGGACAGAGCAATGAAAAACTGTTTTTT	CASKPGQSNEKLFF
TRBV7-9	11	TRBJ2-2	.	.	TGTGCCAGCGATTCCACCGGGGAGCTGTTTTTT	CASDSTGELFF
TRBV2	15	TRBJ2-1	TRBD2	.	TGTGCCAGCAGTGTCGAGGGAGGGCGACCCAATGAGCAGTTCTTC	CASSVEGGRPNEQFF
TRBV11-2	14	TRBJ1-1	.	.	TGTGCCAGCAGCCCAGAGGGGGGTGCTAATGAAGCTTTCTTT	CASSPEGGANEAFF
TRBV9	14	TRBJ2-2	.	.	TGTGCCAGCAGCGTAGATGTGAACACCGGGGAGCTGTTTTTT	CASSVDVNTGELFF
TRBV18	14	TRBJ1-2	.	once	TGTGCCAGCTCACCTAACCCCGACGGTTATGGCTACACCTTC	CASSPNPDGYGYTF
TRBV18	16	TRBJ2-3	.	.	TGTGCCAGCTCACCCGCACAGGGATTAAGTTCAGATACGCAGTATTTT	CASSPAQGLSSDTQYF
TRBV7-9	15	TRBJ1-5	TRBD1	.	TGTGCCAGCAGCCCAAGACAGGGGGCTGATCAGCCCCAGCATTTT	CASSPRQGADQPQHF
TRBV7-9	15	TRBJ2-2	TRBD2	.	TGTGCCACCCCCCTAGGCGGGAGTAACACCGGGGAGCTGTTTTTT	CATPLGGSNTGELFF
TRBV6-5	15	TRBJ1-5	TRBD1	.	TGTGCCAGCGGGGGAGGCAGGGGGAACAATCAGCCCCAGCATTTT	CASGGGRGNNQPQHF
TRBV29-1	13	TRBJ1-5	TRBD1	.	TGCAGCGTGGCCCGGACAGGGGGTCAGCCCCAGCATTTT	CSVARTGGQPQHF
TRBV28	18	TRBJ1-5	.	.	TGTGCCAGCAGTTTATCCCTGTTTCAAGGTTATAGCAATCAGCCCCAGCATTTT	CASSLSLFQGYSNQPQHF
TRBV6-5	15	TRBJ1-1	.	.	TGTGCCAGCAGCGCTCGGGGGGGGGCTCACACTGAAGCTTTCTTT	CASSARGGAHTEAFF
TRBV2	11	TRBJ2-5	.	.	TGTGCCAGCCGCTACCAAGAGACCCAGTACTTC	CASRYQETQYF
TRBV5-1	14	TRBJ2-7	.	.	TGCGCCAGCAGCAAAGGACAGAGTTCCTACGAGCAGTACTTC	CASSKGQSSYEQYF
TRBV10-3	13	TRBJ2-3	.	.	TGTGCCATCAGTGAGCAGGGTTTCGATACGCAGTATTTT	CAISEQGFDTQYF
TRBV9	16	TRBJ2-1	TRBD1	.	TGTGCCAGCAGCACCCATGACAGGGGGCAGGTAAATGAGCAGTTCTTC	CASSTHDRGQVNEQFF
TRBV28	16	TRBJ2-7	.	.	TGTGCCAGCAGTTACCAGTTGTCAGTCCCGTCCTACGAGCAGTACTTC	CASSYQLSVPSYEQYF
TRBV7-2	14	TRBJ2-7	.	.	TGTGCCAGCAGCATAGGACTCAGATCCTACGAGCAGTACTTC	CASSIGLRSYEQYF
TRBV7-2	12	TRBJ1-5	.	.	TGTGCCAGCAGCTTTTTCAGGCAGCCCCAGCATTTT	CASSFFRQPQHF
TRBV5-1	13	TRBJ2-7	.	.	TGCGCCAGCAGCTTAAGACCAGAGGGTGAGCAGTACTTC	CASSLRPEGEQYF
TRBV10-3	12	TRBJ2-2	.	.	TGTGCCATCAGTGGGGTTGCCGGGGAGCTGTTTTTT	CAISGVAGELFF
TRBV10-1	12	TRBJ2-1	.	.	TGCGCCAGCAGTGGAACCTACAATGAGCAGTTCTTC	CASSGTYNEQFF
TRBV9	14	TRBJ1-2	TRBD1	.	TGTGCCGGGATGGGGACAGGGGGCGACTATGGCTACACCTTC	CAGMGTGGDYGYTF
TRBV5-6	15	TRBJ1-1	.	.	TGTGCCAGCAGCTACCTTGAGCAGGGGAACACTGAAGCTTTCTTT	CASSYLEQGNTEAFF
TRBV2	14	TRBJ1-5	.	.	TGTGCCAGCAGCGTTGGGGGGGTCGGCCAGCCCCAGCATTTT	CASSVGGVGQPQHF
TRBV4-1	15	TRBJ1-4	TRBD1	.	TGCGCCAGCAGCCAAGACGGGACAGGGACGGAAAAACTGTTTTTT	CASSQDGTGTEKLFF
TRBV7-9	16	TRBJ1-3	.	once	TGTGCCAGCAGCCACCCCCGGGAGCCCTCTGGAAACACCATATATTTT	CASSHPREPSGNTIYF
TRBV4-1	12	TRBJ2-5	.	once	TGCGCCAGCAGCCAACCGTTGGAGACCCAGTACTTC	CASSQPLETQYF
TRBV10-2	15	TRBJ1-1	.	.	TGCGCCAGCAGTGAGACCGGCCAGCTGGACACTGAAGCTTTCTTT	CASSETGQLDTEAFF
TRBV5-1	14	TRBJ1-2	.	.	TGCGCCAGCAGCTTGGCCCATACAGGGAACGGCTACACCTTC	CASSLAHTGNGYTF
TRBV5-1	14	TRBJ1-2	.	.	TGCGCCAGCCAGCCGGGGGCGCTCGGCTATGGCTACACCTTC	CASQPGALGYGYTF
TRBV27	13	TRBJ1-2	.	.	TGTGCCAGCAGTTTCGCCGGGAACTATGGCTACACCTTC	CASSFAGNYGYTF
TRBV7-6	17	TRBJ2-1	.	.	TGTGCCAGCAGCGCCGTGTCTGGTCGCGGGACCTACAATGAGCAGTTCTTC	CASSAVSGRGTYNEQFF
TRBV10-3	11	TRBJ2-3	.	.	TGTGCCATCAGTGAGAGGGATACGCAGTATTTT	CAISERDTQYF
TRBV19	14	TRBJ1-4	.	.	TGTGCCAGTAGTATGGGGAGAGTAGAGGAAAAACTGTTTTTT	CASSMGRVEEKLFF
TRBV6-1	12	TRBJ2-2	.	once	TGTGCCGGAAAAAAGGGGGACAGGGAGCTGTTTTTT	CAGKKGDRELFF
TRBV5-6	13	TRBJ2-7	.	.	TGTGCCAGCAGCCCCGGGACCATCTACGAGCAGTACTTC	CASSPGTIYEQYF
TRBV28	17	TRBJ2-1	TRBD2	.	TGTGCCAGCAGTTCGCCGCAACTAGCGGGAGCCAGGTCTGAGCAGTTCTTC	CASSSPQLAGARSEQFF
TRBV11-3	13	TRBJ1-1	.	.	TGTGCCAGCAGCTTTGGGGGAAATACTGAAGCTTTCTTT	CASSFGGNTEAFF
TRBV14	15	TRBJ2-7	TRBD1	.	TGTGCCAGCAGCCGACCCGGGACAGCCTACTACGAGCAGTACTTC	CASSRPGTAYYEQYF
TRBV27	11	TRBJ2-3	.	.	TGTGCCTCGGAGCTCCCAGATACGCAGTATTTT	CASELPDTQYF